A single sample is the source of the 2 T cell receptor beta chains below, sequenced in a study of T-cell memory formation after mild COVID-19. TCRdb analysed the 5' RACE reads with MiXCR anew, one entry per CDR3 protein. Altogether about 340,000 distinct CDR3 sequences are present, about an eighth being singletons, with the ten largest covering under 25%. The sample was PBMCs or a T cell subset sorted from them (not recorded which). These receptors came from a man between 18 and 35 years old who had mild COVID-19 (a few samples of this study predate the infection). Cell type and time point are not known.

The chain couples TRBV9 to TRBJ2-1; 11 bases are a match to TRBD2. The CDR3 length is 16 residues. The germline gives CDR1 SGDLS, CDR2 YYNGEE. Trimming at V came to 3 bases and at J to 2 bases, leaving 4 bases not matched to a gene. The CDR3 sequence is CASSAPSGGTYNEQFF. CDR3 nucleotide sequence: TGTGCCAGCAGCGCACCTAGCGGGGGGACCTACAATGAGCAGTTCTTC.

The chain has TRBV20-1 and TRBJ2-1, with TRBD2 as a possible D gene (7 bases). The CDR3 totals 14 residues. Germline CDR1 reads DFQATT; CDR2 reads SNEGSKA (reference sequence). Trimming removed 5 bases from V and 2 bases from J, with 13 bases in between. The CDR3 coding sequence is TGCAGTGCTCCACGGGGGGCCGCCTACAATGAGCAGTTCTTC. Amino acid sequence: CSAPRGAAYNEQFF.